This entry lists 32 T cell receptor beta chains sequenced from one sample in a study of beta chain features in type 1 diabetes. Expressed TCRB transcripts were sequenced, since all the RNA that had been isolated was reverse transcribed. Produced via immunoSEQ multiplex PCR; TCRdb's table is partial and in-frame only. The data show 430,000 or so clones, 11% seen once. Sequencing was done on a sample of naive CD4+ T cells from blood. Receptors were obtained from a woman aged 18-29 years in good health.

The CDR3 bases are TGTGCCAGCAGCCAAGACCTGGGACTCCGTGAAGAGACCCAGTACTTC. Protein sequence: CASSQDLGLREETQYF. V and J are TRBV14 and TRBJ2-5; D is possibly TRBD2 (6 bases). CDR3 size: 16 residues. Germline CDR1 and CDR2: SGHDN and FVKESK. Trimming stripped 0 bases from V and 3 bases from J, with 14 bases between.

The chain joins TRBV7-2 to TRBJ2-7, with no clear D. V gave up 1 base and J gave up 2 bases, with 12 bases separating them. CDR1 SGHTA and CDR2 FQGNSA come from the germline V gene. CDR3 length equals 15 residues. The CDR3 nucleotides are TGTGCCAGCAGCTTAGAACCGGCGAACCCCTACGAGCAGTACTTC. It yields the protein CASSLEPANPYEQYF.

The chain uses TRBV29-1 and TRBJ1-2; no definite D call. CDR3 length: 12 residues. Trimming stripped 7 bases from V and 1 base from J, with 10 bases between. Germline V CDR1 and CDR2: SQVTM, ANQGSEA. The CDR3 sequence is CSGGANNYGYTF. In DNA, the CDR3 is TGCAGCGGTGGTGCCAATAACTATGGCTACACCTTC.

In its sample, this clone was seen a few times. CDR3 region: CATSRQGINQPQHF. CDR3 DNA: TGTGCCACCAGCAGACAGGGGATCAATCAGCCCCAGCATTTT. This sequence joins TRBV15 and TRBJ1-5; a possible D gene is TRBD1 (6 bases). The V and J ends lost 2 bases and 3 bases respectively, with 8 bases between them. The CDR3 has 14 amino acids. The V gene's germline CDR1 is LNHNV and CDR2 YYDKDF (reference sequence).

With respect to this clone: The sample contains more than one DNA sequence encoding this CDR3. V usage is TRBV5-1 and J usage is TRBJ2-5, with 9 bases that match TRBD2. The CDR3 has 15 residues. Germline values: CDR1 SGHRS, CDR2 YFSETQ. With V trimmed by 2 bases and J by 4 bases, 6 bases remained unmatched. In DNA form, the CDR3 reads TGCGCCAGCAGCTTTAGCGGGAGAGGTCGAGAGACCCAGTACTTC. This codes for CASSFSGRGRETQYF.

The rearrangement joins TRBV30 to TRBJ2-7; tentatively, D is TRBD1 or TRBD2 (5 bases each). Germline assignment: CDR1 GTSNPN and CDR2 SVGIG (reference sequence). V was clipped by 2 bases and J by 5 bases, with 13 bases between them. CDR3 length equals 13 residues. The CDR3 sequence is CAWSRSEGHEQYF. In DNA form, the CDR3 reads TGTGCCTGGAGTAGAAGCGAGGGGCACGAGCAGTACTTC.

This clone came up many times. This rearrangement joins TRBV28 to TRBJ2-7; no reliable D call. Germline V CDR1 and CDR2: MDHEN, SYDVKM. Between the trimmed V and J ends, which lost 2 bases and 0 bases, there was a span of 8 bases. This CDR3 is built from 14 residues. Here the CDR3 reads CASSLDGTSYEQYV. For the CDR3, the DNA is TGTGCCAGCAGTTTAGACGGCACCTCCTACGAGCAGTACGTC.

In its sample, this clone was seen a few times. V gene TRBV28 combines with J gene TRBJ2-7, with D unresolved. Germline CDR1 is MDHEN and CDR2 is SYDVKM. The CDR3 is 12 residues long. The V end was cut by 10 bases, the J end by 0 bases, with 10 bases between. CDR3 in amino acids: CATRRSSYEQYV. The CDR3 region has the DNA TGTGCCACCCGCCGCAGCTCCTACGAGCAGTACGTC.

This clone has a handful of counts. This chain connects TRBV10-3 to TRBJ2-7; 8 bases fit TRBD2. The germline CDR1 and CDR2 sequences are ENHRY and SYGVKD. The trim removed 11 bases at V and 6 bases at J, leaving 12 bases unmatched. The length of the CDR3 is 13 residues. The CDR3 is CAVLPGLGFEQYF. The CDR3 DNA is TGTGCCGTACTACCGGGACTAGGCTTCGAGCAGTACTTC.

This clone showed up just a few times. This chain uses TRBV2 with TRBJ2-5, with D possibly being TRBD2 (6 bases). Germline V lookup: CDR1 SNHLY, CDR2 FYNNEI. The CDR3 consists of 16 residues. With 3 bases removed from V and 3 bases from J, the gap between germline ends came to 17 bases. CDR3 region: CASSDLGRRVKETQYF. DNA of the CDR3: TGTGCCAGCAGTGATTTGGGGAGGAGGGTCAAAGAGACCCAGTACTTC.

Only a few counts were recorded for this clone. Written as DNA, the CDR3 is TGTGCCATCTCATCGCTTTCCTACGAGCAGTACTTC. It codes for CAISSLSYEQYF. The chain has TRBV10-3 and TRBJ2-7; D gene ambiguous. Trimming left V 8 bases short and J 1 base short, with 9 bases between. Germline V CDR1 and CDR2: ENHRY, SYGVKD. This CDR3 is built from 12 residues.

The chain recombines TRBV7-3 with TRBJ2-2; D remains unclear. V was pared by 1 base and J by 7 bases, with 13 bases between. The germline CDR1 and CDR2 sequences are SGHTA and FQGTGA. This CDR3 spans 15 amino acids. CDR3 DNA sequence: TGTGCCAGCAGCTTAAGTCCAAGGTGGAACGGGGAGCTGTTTTTT. It specifies CASSLSPRWNGELFF.

The chain recombines TRBV7-9 with TRBJ2-5; 8 bases agree with TRBD1. Germline V CDR1 and CDR2: SEHNR, FQNEAQ (reference sequence). The CDR3 covers 17 residues. V lost 5 bases, J lost 3 bases, and 14 bases stayed unmatched. CDR3 nucleotides: TGTGCCAGCAGCCCGGTGGGGACAGGCCTTTCGGAAGAGACCCAGTACTTC. Translated, it gives CASSPVGTGLSEETQYF.

This clone was observed a handful of times. CDR3 sequence reads: CSVEALNTGELFF. As DNA, the CDR3 is TGCAGCGTTGAGGCCCTGAACACCGGGGAGCTGTTTTTT. This chain links TRBV29-1 with TRBJ2-2; D not resolved. CDR1 SQVTM and CDR2 ANQGSEA come from the germline V gene. The V end lost 3 bases, the J end lost 1 base, and 6 bases lay between the germline ends. CDR3 length: 13 amino acids.

The chain recombines TRBV10-3 with TRBJ2-1; TRBD1 is a possible D gene (6 bases). CDR1 is ENHRY, CDR2 SYGVKD, per germline. Deletions cut 8 bases from V and 7 bases from J, with 21 bases between. The CDR3 spans 15 residues. CDR3 DNA: TGTGCCATCTCTTCCAGACAGGATGGGGGAAATGAGCAGTTCTTC. This codes for CAISSRQDGGNEQFF.

The chain combines TRBV27 with TRBJ1-1; D is possibly TRBD1 (5 bases). This CDR3 is built from 13 residues. V lost 6 bases to trimming and J lost 6 bases, with 14 bases between them. Looked up from germline, CDR1 is MNHEY and CDR2 is SMNVEV (reference sequence). CDR3 DNA: TGTGCCAGCAGACCGGGACCCTGGGCTGAAGCTTTCTTT. Translation gives CASRPGPWAEAFF.

The CDR3 loop is CASSGSSGNTIYF. DNA of the CDR3: TGTGCCAGCAGCGGGAGTTCTGGAAACACCATATATTTT. The genes are TRBV27 and TRBJ1-3; D gene ambiguous. Germline CDR1 reads MNHEY; CDR2 reads SMNVEV (reference sequence). Deletions cut 6 bases from V and 1 base from J, with 7 bases between. The CDR3 is 13 amino acids.

V and J are TRBV29-1 and TRBJ2-2, with unresolved D. Germline lookup yields CDR1 SQVTM and CDR2 ANQGSEA. The length of the CDR3 is 13 residues. The V gene lost 4 bases and the J gene lost 4 bases, with 10 bases spanning the gap. Written as DNA, the CDR3 is TGCAGCGTTGCGGACGGATTCACCGGGGAGCTGTTTTTT. This codes for CSVADGFTGELFF.

The CDR3 reads CASSSILAGGIDTQYF. The CDR3 DNA follows: TGCGCCAGCAGCTCGATTCTAGCGGGAGGGATAGATACGCAGTATTTT. The J gene is TRBJ2-3, the V gene TRBV5-1; 12 nucleotides line up with TRBD2. V shed 3 bases and J 5 bases; nucleotides not matched to a gene: 7. Germline V gene lookup returns CDR1 SGHRS and CDR2 YFSETQ. CDR3 length: 16 amino acids.

This clone was seen only a few times. The rearrangement links TRBV28 to TRBJ2-5, with D possibly TRBD2 on 5 matching bases. Germline CDR1 reads MDHEN; CDR2 reads SYDVKM. The CDR3 covers 13 residues. Trimming took off 3 bases at V and 7 bases at J, with 12 bases between the two ends. CDR3 residues: CASSLVRAGTQYF. Here the CDR3 DNA reads TGTGCCAGCAGTTTGGTGCGGGCGGGGACCCAGTACTTC.

In its sample, this clone was seen a few times. The chain couples TRBV28 to TRBJ2-2, with a weak D call TRBD1 (7 bases). V lost 4 bases to trimming and J lost 8 bases, with 20 bases between them. The CDR3 runs to 16 residues. CDR1 is MDHEN, CDR2 SYDVKM, per germline. The CDR3 sequence is CASSWWTGFGGGELFF. CDR3 nucleotides: TGTGCCAGCAGTTGGTGGACAGGCTTCGGGGGTGGGGAGCTGTTTTTT.

This clone has more than one count but fewer than ten. The CDR3, as DNA: TGTGCCAGTACCCCCAGCGGGAGGAATTACAATGAGCAGTTCTTC. This codes for CASTPSGRNYNEQFF. The chain combines TRBV19 with TRBJ2-1, with 9 nucleotides matching TRBD2. This CDR3 contains 15 residues. V was clipped by 7 bases and J by 4 bases; unmatched bases: 8. CDR1 LNHDA and CDR2 SQIVND come from the germline V gene (reference sequence). Using reference TRBV19 and TRBJ2-1 for the parts outside the CDR3, the full variable domain is DGGITQSPKYLFRKEGQNVTLSCEQNLNHDAMYWYRQDPGQGLRLIYYSQIVNDFQKGDIAEGYSVSREKKESFPLTVTSAQKNPTAFYLCASTPSGRNYNEQFFGPGTRLTVL.

This clone came up a few times. The rearrangement uses TRBV18 and TRBJ2-7; 11 bases agree with TRBD2. Trimming cost V 4 bases and J 7 bases; bases outside gene matches: 9. The CDR3 consists of 15 residues. Per the germline V gene, CDR1 is KGHSH and CDR2 is LQKENI. CDR3 sequence (DNA): TGTGCCAGCTCACTCCTTAGCGGGAGGGCCGGAGAGCAGTACTTC. This codes for CASSLLSGRAGEQYF.

The chain joins TRBV7-9 to TRBJ2-3; tentatively, D is TRBD2 (6 bases). Looked up from germline, CDR1 is SEHNR and CDR2 is FQNEAQ (reference sequence). V lost 3 bases and J 2 bases, leaving 9 bases between the germline ends. This CDR3 contains 14 residues. DNA for the CDR3: TGTGCCAGCAGCTTGCTAGCGTTCACAGATACGCAGTATTTT. Amino acid sequence: CASSLLAFTDTQYF. The whole variable domain, filled in from reference TRBV7-9 and TRBJ2-3, reads DTGVSQNPRHKITKRGQNVTFRCDPISEHNRLYWYRQTLGQGPEFLTYFQNEAQLEKSRLLSDRFSAERPKGSFSTLEIQRTEQGDSAMYLCASSLLAFTDTQYFGPGTRLTVL.

The rearrangement joins TRBV5-1 to TRBJ2-6; no reliable D call. Germline assignment: CDR1 SGHRS and CDR2 YFSETQ. V lost 0 bases and J 4 bases, leaving 2 bases between the germline ends. The CDR3 runs 13 residues. CDR3 sequence (DNA): TGCGCCAGCAGCTTGGCCGGGGCCAACGTCCTGACTTTC. Translating gives CASSLAGANVLTF. The full variable domain, in which reference TRBV5-1 and TRBJ2-6 provide the parts outside the CDR3, is KAGVTQTPRYLIKTRGQQVTLSCSPISGHRSVSWYQQTPGQGLQFLFEYFSETQRNKGNFPGRFSGRQFSNSRSEMNVSTLELGDSALYLCASSLAGANVLTFGAGSRLTVL.

This clone has more than one count but fewer than ten. This sample includes further DNA sequences coding for the same CDR3. The rearrangement joins TRBV7-2 to TRBJ2-3, with TRBD2 matching over 13 bases. CDR1 is SGHTA and CDR2 is FQGNSA in the germline V gene. The trim removed 5 bases at V and 4 bases at J, leaving 3 bases unmatched. The CDR3 length is 15 residues. The CDR3 protein is CASSRGLAGADTQYF. The CDR3 DNA is TGTGCCAGCAGCCGAGGACTAGCGGGAGCAGATACGCAGTATTTT.

J is TRBJ1-5 and V is TRBV30; TRBD1 is a possible D gene (5 bases). The CDR3 consists of 12 residues. The V gene lost 5 bases and the J gene lost 3 bases, with 8 bases spanning the gap. Germline V gene sequence: CDR1 GTSNPN, CDR2 SVGIG (reference sequence). Here the CDR3 reads CAWGTANQPQHF. The CDR3 nucleotides read TGTGCCTGGGGGACGGCCAATCAGCCCCAGCATTTT.

This sequence joins TRBV30 and TRBJ1-1; D is unclear. The CDR3 has 12 residues. CDR1 is GTSNPN and CDR2 is SVGIG in the germline V gene (reference sequence). Between the trimmed V and J ends, which lost 3 bases and 4 bases, there was a span of 9 bases. The CDR3 region is CAWSYGFTEAFF. CDR3 coding DNA: TGTGCCTGGAGCTATGGGTTCACTGAAGCTTTCTTT.

The chain carries TRBV7-9 and TRBJ2-5, with 12 bases that match TRBD1. The V gene's germline CDR1 is SEHNR and CDR2 FQNEAQ (reference sequence). V lost 1 base, J lost 6 bases, and 9 bases stayed unmatched. The CDR3 has 17 amino acids. The CDR3 reads CASSLGNPGQGAKTQYF. For the CDR3, the DNA is TGTGCCAGCAGCTTAGGAAACCCGGGACAGGGGGCCAAGACCCAGTACTTC.

The chain has TRBV13 and TRBJ1-4; maybe TRBD1 (6 bases). With 0 bases removed from V and 5 bases from J, the gap between germline ends came to 22 bases. Germline loops: CDR1 PRHDT, CDR2 FYEKMQ (reference sequence). CDR3 length equals 19 residues. The CDR3 DNA sequence: TGTGCCAGCAGCTTAGGAACCCCCACGACGACAGGAGAAAATGAAAAACTGTTTTTT. As protein: CASSLGTPTTTGENEKLFF.

J is TRBJ2-2 and V is TRBV2; D possibly corresponds to TRBD2 (6 bases). CDR3 size: 15 residues. Germline CDR1 and CDR2: SNHLY and FYNNEI. V was pared by 6 bases and J by 1 base, with 12 bases between. This chain's CDR3 is CASRNGGMNTGELFF. CDR3 DNA sequence: TGTGCCAGCAGGAACGGGGGAATGAACACCGGGGAGCTGTTTTTT.

This sequence joins TRBV14 and TRBJ2-3; the D gene could be TRBD1 or TRBD2 (6 bases each). CDR1 SGHDN and CDR2 FVKESK come from the germline V gene. V dropped 2 bases and J dropped 4 bases, with 10 bases sitting between them. The CDR3 has 14 residues. In DNA form, the CDR3 reads TGTGCCAGCAGCCAAAGGGGGGTCGCAGATACGCAGTATTTT. Translation: CASSQRGVADTQYF.